This section outlines one T cell receptor (beta chain) sequence together with its context. Other DNA sequences from this sample encode an identical CDR3 as well. The V gene lost 0 bases and the J gene lost 8 bases, with 11 bases spanning the gap. This CDR3 has 13 amino acids. Germline CDR1 SGHRS, CDR2 YFSETQ. The sample is drawn from a study of blood T cell repertoires in COVID-19. Only in-frame clones appear in the TCRdb table, and some are missing; sequencing was by immunoSEQ multiplex PCR. The sample lists roughly 130,000 clones; approximately 84% were seen once. The sequencing sample was made of peripheral blood. The source of this sequence is a woman aged 55-69 years with acute or convalescent COVID-19. The rearrangement uses TRBV5-1 and TRBJ1-2, with a possible D match to TRBD1 (5 bases). Written as DNA, the CDR3 is TGCGCCAGCAGCTTGGGCCAGGGTATAGGCTACACCTTC. This encodes CASSLGQGIGYTF.